The next 26 T cell receptor beta chains were all read from a single sample in a study of response to subunit inactivated influenza vaccine. Each CDR3 protein gets one entry after TCRdb re-called the RT-PCR reads with MiXCR. This table holds about 800,000 distinct CDR3 sequences, about 20% found once. The sequences come from PBMCs from blood, collected 5 to 6 days after vaccination. These receptor sequences come from a man aged 50 to 60 who received an inactivated influenza vaccine.

This clonotype was detected only a few times. V gene TRBV7-2 combines with J gene TRBJ2-7; TRBD2 agrees at 8 bases. The V gene's germline CDR1 is SGHTA and CDR2 FQGNSA. This CDR3 region has 13 residues. V shed 3 bases, J shed 5 bases, and the junction held 3 bases outside the gene matches. The CDR3: CASSFTRGDEQYF. The CDR3 nucleotides read TGTGCCAGCAGCTTTACGCGGGGGGACGAGCAGTACTTC.

The chain uses TRBV30 and TRBJ2-7; perhaps TRBD1 as D (6 bases). Trimming took off 2 bases at V and 6 bases at J, with 11 bases between the two ends. The CDR3 covers 12 residues. In germline, CDR1 is GTSNPN, CDR2 SVGIG (reference sequence). CDR3 residues: CAWSRGGSEQYF. The CDR3 nucleotides read TGTGCCTGGAGTAGAGGGGGAAGCGAGCAGTACTTC.

This clonotype was seen a handful of times. The chain recombines TRBV12-3 or TRBV12-4 with TRBJ2-5; TRBD2 matches at 7 bases. This CDR3 region has 15 residues. Trimming at V came to 3 bases and at J to 2 bases, leaving 6 bases not matched to a gene. CDR3 bases: TGTGCCAGCAGTTTTCGCGGGGGATCACAAGAGACCCAGTACTTC. It encodes CASSFRGGSQETQYF.

This clonotype occurred many times. The genes are TRBV29-1 and TRBJ2-3; the D is unclear. Per germline, CDR1 SQVTM and CDR2 ANQGSEA. The CDR3 runs to 13 residues. V was clipped by 4 bases and J by 2 bases, with 10 bases between them. CDR3 sequence reads: CSVAGRYTDTQYF. The CDR3 DNA reads TGCAGCGTTGCCGGGCGATACACAGATACGCAGTATTTT.

The chain is built from TRBV9 and TRBJ2-1, with 13 bases identical to TRBD2. Germline trimming cut 7 bases from V and 6 bases from J; bases unmatched to any gene: 7. Per the germline V gene, CDR1 is SGDLS and CDR2 is YYNGEE. The CDR3 runs to 15 residues. The CDR3 loop is CASGAGTSGINEQFF. The CDR3 nucleotides read TGTGCCAGCGGCGCCGGGACTAGCGGGATCAATGAGCAGTTCTTC.

The chain is built from TRBV5-1 and TRBJ2-7, with D possibly TRBD2 on 6 matching bases. V was cut by 4 bases and J by 5 bases, with 16 bases left in between. This CDR3 region has 14 residues. Germline-derived CDR1 and CDR2 are SGHRS and YFSETQ. The CDR3: CASSPTGDLDEQYF. The CDR3 nucleotides read TGCGCCAGCAGCCCAACGGGGGATCTCGACGAGCAGTACTTC.

A few counts support this clonotype. The V and J genes are TRBV29-1 and TRBJ2-3; 8 nucleotides line up with TRBD1. The germline gives CDR1 SQVTM, CDR2 ANQGSEA. This CDR3 spans 14 amino acids. The V and J ends lost 5 bases and 3 bases, in that order; junction bases with no gene match: 7. CDR3 sequence (DNA): TGCAGCGTTCCGACAGGGGCGGCGACAGATACGCAGTATTTT. This translates into CSVPTGAATDTQYF.

The chain joins TRBV5-1 to TRBJ2-5; D possibly matches TRBD1 or TRBD2 (5 bases each). The V gene lost 7 bases and the J gene lost 5 bases, with 18 bases spanning the gap. CDR1 SGHRS and CDR2 YFSETQ come from the germline V gene. The CDR3 is 14 amino acids. CDR3 residues: CASGEGTTGETQYF. In DNA form, the CDR3 reads TGCGCCAGCGGAGAGGGGACGACGGGGGAGACCCAGTACTTC.

This clonotype was observed at least ten times. The CDR3 sequence is CAISDFSGGSYNEQFF. The CDR3 region has the DNA TGTGCCATCAGTGATTTTAGCGGAGGCTCCTACAATGAGCAGTTCTTC. This rearrangement joins TRBV10-3 to TRBJ2-1; D might be TRBD2 (6 bases). This CDR3 has 16 residues. The germline gives CDR1 ENHRY, CDR2 SYGVKD. The V and J ends lost 3 bases and 0 bases respectively, with 12 bases between them.

The chain combines TRBV25-1 with TRBJ2-7; TRBD2 might be the D (6 bases). This CDR3 is 15 amino acids long. Deletions cut 4 bases from V and 2 bases from J, with 15 bases between. Germline V gene lookup returns CDR1 MGHDK and CDR2 SYGVNS. Here the CDR3 reads CASSGSGTGAYEQYF. CDR3 in DNA: TGTGCCAGCAGTGGTTCCGGGACGGGAGCCTACGAGCAGTACTTC.

The chain combines TRBV7-2 with TRBJ2-4; 7 bases line up with TRBD2. The CDR3 consists of 15 residues. Germline V lookup: CDR1 SGHTA, CDR2 FQGNSA. Unmatched junction bases numbered 11, after V lost 4 bases and J lost 8 bases. CDR3 nucleotides: TGTGCCAGCAGCTCGACCGTCCGGACTAGACACATTCAGTACTTC. It yields the protein CASSSTVRTRHIQYF. The full variable domain, completed using reference TRBV7-2 and TRBJ2-4, is GAGVSQSPSNKVTEKGKDVELRCDPISGHTALYWYRQSLGQGLEFLIYFQGNSAPDKSGLPSDRFSAERTGGSVSTLTIQRTQQEDSAVYLCASSSTVRTRHIQYFGAGTRLSVL.

J is TRBJ2-1 and V is TRBV20-1; maybe TRBD2 (6 bases). The V gene lost 2 bases and the J gene lost 3 bases, with 20 bases spanning the gap. Germline V lookup: CDR1 DFQATT, CDR2 SNEGSKA (reference sequence). This CDR3 contains 17 residues. The CDR3 sequence: CSARWQGSGLNYNEQFF. The CDR3 DNA is TGCAGTGCTAGATGGCAGGGTAGCGGACTAAACTACAATGAGCAGTTCTTC.

This clonotype was seen at least ten times. This rearrangement joins TRBV20-1 to TRBJ2-3; 12 positions match TRBD2. CDR3 length: 14 amino acids. Germline V gives CDR1 DFQATT, CDR2 SNEGSKA (reference sequence). The junction had 4 bases not matched to a gene; V was cut back by 3 bases and J by 6 bases. The CDR3 nucleotides are TGCAGTGCTAGGACGACTAGCGGGGGCGATACGCAGTATTTT. Translation gives CSARTTSGGDTQYF.

This clonotype was counted at least ten times. The junction shows a germline mismatch at one end, possibly a read error. The chain recombines TRBV5-1 with TRBJ1-1; D gene uncertain. The length of the CDR3 is 13 residues. Looked up from germline, CDR1 is SGHRS and CDR2 is YFSETQ. Here the CDR3 DNA reads TGTGCCAGCAGCTTAGACCGAAACACTGAAGCTTTCTTT. Its translation is CASSLDRNTEAFF.

This chain connects TRBV7-9 to TRBJ1-2, with D perhaps matching TRBD1 (5 bases). CDR3 length equals 15 residues. V lost 1 base to trimming and J lost 4 bases, with 13 bases between them. CDR1 and CDR2 from the germline V gene are SEHNR and FQNEAQ (reference sequence). The CDR3 DNA reads TGTGCCAGCAGCTTAGGGGCAGGGATGGGCTATGGCTACACCTTC. Residues: CASSLGAGMGYGYTF.

The chain uses TRBV5-1 and TRBJ2-2; 7 bases map to TRBD1. The germline gives CDR1 SGHRS, CDR2 YFSETQ. V gave up 2 bases and J gave up 5 bases; unmatched junction bases: 9. This CDR3 contains 16 residues. CDR3: CASSFLGQDATGELFF. The CDR3 DNA reads TGCGCCAGCAGCTTCCTCGGACAGGACGCTACCGGGGAGCTGTTTTTT.

The chain recombines TRBV20-1 with TRBJ1-1; tentative D call: TRBD1 (6 bases). This CDR3 contains 14 residues. Trimming cost V 5 bases and J 1 base, with 14 bases left between them. Germline loops: CDR1 DFQATT, CDR2 SNEGSKA (reference sequence). The CDR3 nucleotides read TGCAGTGCTTTTACCGGGACACCGAACACTGAAGCTTTCTTT. Residues: CSAFTGTPNTEAFF.

V and J are TRBV3-1 and TRBJ2-3, with TRBD2 matching over 10 bases. V lost 4 bases and J lost 1; bases outside the gene matches: 8. The CDR3 covers 17 residues. The V gene's germline CDR1 is LGHDT and CDR2 YNNKEL (reference sequence). The CDR3 protein is CASSLRPGTSGTDTQYF. CDR3 nucleotide sequence: TGTGCCAGCAGCCTAAGACCCGGGACTAGCGGCACAGATACGCAGTATTTT.

About this clonotype itself: Compared with germline, one end of the junction differs, possibly owing to a read error. The rearrangement joins TRBV20-1 to TRBJ2-1; 9 bases match TRBD2. This CDR3 comprises 14 residues. Looked up from germline, CDR1 is DFQATT and CDR2 is SNEGSKA (reference sequence). The CDR3 sequence is CSSSFAGGRNEQFF. For the CDR3, the DNA is TGCAGTTCTAGTTTCGCGGGGGGGCGCAATGAGCAGTTCTTC.

This clonotype was seen a single time. V gene TRBV29-1 combines with J gene TRBJ2-7; D is unresolved. This CDR3 is 12 amino acids long. CDR1 and CDR2 from the germline V gene are SQVTM and ANQGSEA. Trimming took 4 bases from V and 4 from J, leaving 11 bases between them. The CDR3 bases are TGCAGCGTTGGGACCAACCATTACGAGCAGTACTTC. Protein: CSVGTNHYEQYF.

This chain links TRBV7-9 with TRBJ2-1, with 15 bases that match TRBD2. The CDR3 contains 15 residues. Germline assignment: CDR1 SEHNR and CDR2 FQNEAQ (reference sequence). Trimming removed 6 bases from V and 6 bases from J; junction bases left unmatched: 3. This CDR3 is CASRGTSGGRNEQFF. CDR3 nucleotides: TGTGCCAGCAGGGGGACTAGCGGGGGGCGCAATGAGCAGTTCTTC.

The rearrangement uses TRBV4-2 and TRBJ2-2; 10 positions match TRBD2. This CDR3 has 16 amino acids. From germline, CDR1 is LGHNA and CDR2 YNFKEQ. The ends lost 1 base at V and 8 bases at J; junction bases unmatched: 7. CDR3 bases: TGTGCCAGCAGCCAAGTTAGCGGGGGGCCCGCGGGGGAGCTGTTTTTT. Translated, it gives CASSQVSGGPAGELFF.

V is TRBV20-1 and J is TRBJ1-6, with 8 nucleotides matching TRBD1. Germline V lookup: CDR1 DFQATT, CDR2 SNEGSKA (reference sequence). The CDR3 has 14 amino acids. The trim removed 4 bases at V and 3 bases at J, leaving 2 bases unmatched. In DNA, the CDR3 is TGCAGTGCTACCGGACAGGGCTATAATTCACCCCTCCACTTT. It codes for CSATGQGYNSPLHF.

This clonotype was seen a few times. The chain joins TRBV5-1 to TRBJ1-1; TRBD1 matches 7 bases. Unmatched junction bases numbered 9, after V lost 4 bases and J lost 6 bases. The CDR3 runs to 14 residues. Germline CDR1 is SGHRS and CDR2 is YFSETQ. CDR3 in DNA: TGCGCCAGCAGCAGAGGAGAACAGGGGTCTGAAGCTTTCTTT. It translates to CASSRGEQGSEAFF.

This clonotype was detected only a few times. The V call is TRBV6-2 or TRBV6-3, the J call TRBJ2-1; 9 bases are a match to TRBD2. The germline V gene has CDR1 MNHEY and CDR2 SVGEGT. CDR3 length: 15 residues. Trimming at V came to 7 bases and at J to 1 base, leaving 5 bases not matched to a gene. The CDR3 here is CASTRLAESYNEQFF. For the CDR3, the DNA is TGTGCCAGCACGCGACTAGCGGAATCCTACAATGAGCAGTTCTTC.

The chain couples TRBV11-2 to TRBJ2-5; a possible D gene is TRBD2 (7 bases). V was pared by 4 bases and J by 9 bases, with 9 bases between. The CDR3 is 11 residues long. Looked up from germline, CDR1 is SGHAT and CDR2 is FQNNGV. The CDR3 loop reads CASSYGGPQYF. The CDR3 region has the DNA TGTGCCAGCAGCTACGGGGGGCCCCAGTACTTC.